This entry lists 22 T cell receptor beta chains sequenced from one sample in a study of beta chain features in type 1 diabetes. Overall study findings and caveats: There was a moderate but significant shortening of TCRB CDR3s in all four CD4+ subsets of Type 1 diabetes patients.

Their recognized antigens are unknown. cDNA synthesis used the whole RNA isolate, giving expressed TCRB sequences. Method: immunoSEQ multiplex PCR; TCRdb's copy keeps in-frame clones and lacks some. The profile shows 250,000 or so clones, about 15% of them singletons. The specimen sequenced was naive CD4+ T cells from blood. These receptors were taken from a young man with type 1 diabetes.

This chain connects TRBV29-1 to TRBJ2-1, with 13 bases aligning to TRBD2. The CDR3 contains 14 residues. The V segment lost 2 bases and the J segment 9 bases; nucleotides outside the gene matches: 4. Germline V gene sequence: CDR1 SQVTM, CDR2 ANQGSEA. CDR3 in amino acids: CSVEILAGGTEQFF. Here the CDR3 DNA reads TGCAGCGTTGAAATACTAGCGGGAGGGACTGAGCAGTTCTTC.

The CDR3 spells CASKLLAGLTYEQYF. Written as DNA, the CDR3 is TGTGCCAGTAAACTTCTAGCGGGGCTTACCTACGAGCAGTACTTC. The rearrangement uses TRBV6-1 and TRBJ2-7; 9 nucleotides align to TRBD2. The V segment lost 9 bases and the J segment 2 bases; nucleotides outside the gene matches: 11. The V gene's germline CDR1 is MNHNS and CDR2 SASEGT. The CDR3 has 15 residues.

This clone was detected a few times. This chain uses TRBV4-2 with TRBJ2-5; 7 nucleotides line up with TRBD1. The junction had 7 bases not matched to a gene; V was cut back by 1 base and J by 5 bases. This CDR3 region has 15 residues. CDR1 is LGHNA, CDR2 YNFKEQ, per germline. The CDR3 here is CASSQVEGGGETQYF. DNA for the CDR3: TGTGCCAGCAGCCAAGTAGAAGGGGGCGGGGAGACCCAGTACTTC.

This clone came up a few times. This chain joins TRBV29-1 and TRBJ1-2, with unresolved D. The CDR3 loop spans 12 amino acids. Trimming stripped 4 bases from V and 3 bases from J, with 9 bases between. Germline loops: CDR1 SQVTM, CDR2 ANQGSEA. The CDR3 protein is CSVVAGDYGYTF. The CDR3 DNA reads TGCAGCGTTGTGGCAGGTGACTATGGCTACACCTTC. Looking up the rest from reference TRBV29-1 and TRBJ1-2 gives the full variable domain: SAVISQKPSRDICQRGTSLTIQCQVDSQVTMMFWYRQQPGQSLTLIATANQGSEATYESGFVIDKFPISRPNLTFSTLTVSNMSPEDSSIYLCSVVAGDYGYTFGSGTRLTVV.

This clone was detected a few times. The chain couples TRBV10-3 to TRBJ1-1; 8 positions match TRBD1. Per the germline V gene, CDR1 is ENHRY and CDR2 is SYGVKD. CDR3 length: 14 amino acids. The ends lost 10 bases at V and 0 bases at J; junction bases unmatched: 7. CDR3 nucleotide sequence: TGTGCCACCGTACCACAGGGGGTGAACACTGAAGCTTTCTTT. Amino acids: CATVPQGVNTEAFF.

This clone showed up just a few times. This sequence joins TRBV30 and TRBJ2-5; D not resolved. V was cut by 0 bases and J by 1 base, with 6 bases left in between. CDR1 and CDR2 from the germline V gene are GTSNPN and SVGIG (reference sequence). This CDR3 contains 13 residues. DNA for the CDR3: TGTGCCTGGAGTGTGTCAGGCCAAGAGACCCAGTACTTC. Amino acid sequence: CAWSVSGQETQYF.

The chain combines TRBV13 with TRBJ1-3; D is possibly TRBD1 (6 bases). The CDR3 has 17 residues. Trimming took 1 base from V and 0 from J, leaving 13 bases between them. Germline V gene sequence: CDR1 PRHDT, CDR2 FYEKMQ (reference sequence). The DNA of the CDR3 is TGTGCCAGCAGCTTAGTCTCAGGGGTCGGCTCTGGAAACACCATATATTTT. It is translated as CASSLVSGVGSGNTIYF.

The genes are TRBV4-1 and TRBJ2-2, with D hard to call. Germline assignment: CDR1 MGHRA and CDR2 YSYEKL. Trimming took 1 base from V and 7 from J, leaving 13 bases between them. This CDR3 is built from 15 residues. Here the CDR3 reads CASSQAKFPVGELFF. Written as DNA, the CDR3 is TGCGCCAGCAGCCAAGCTAAGTTCCCCGTCGGGGAGCTGTTTTTT.

This clone was recorded a few times. CDR3 protein: CASSHRRGTDTEAFF. CDR3 nucleotide sequence: TGTGCCAGCAGCCACCGACGAGGGACAGACACTGAAGCTTTCTTT. V gene TRBV7-9 combines with J gene TRBJ1-1; 7 bases map to TRBD1. Trimming took 5 bases from V and 3 from J; bases not matched to a gene: 9. Germline lookup yields CDR1 SEHNR and CDR2 FQNEAQ (reference sequence). The CDR3 extends over 15 amino acids.

This clone has a handful of counts. This chain uses TRBV19 with TRBJ2-3, with 10 bases aligning to TRBD2. V was pared by 4 bases and J by 2 bases, with 3 bases of the junction left unmatched. CDR1 LNHDA and CDR2 SQIVND come from the germline V gene (reference sequence). The CDR3 is 15 amino acids. The CDR3 sequence: CASSKAGGPTDTQYF. The CDR3 DNA sequence: TGTGCCAGTAGTAAAGCGGGAGGGCCCACAGATACGCAGTATTTT.

The chain combines TRBV2 with TRBJ1-1; perhaps TRBD1 as D (6 bases). Trimming took off 2 bases at V and 1 base at J, with 11 bases between the two ends. The CDR3 contains 15 residues. Germline CDR1 SNHLY, CDR2 FYNNEI. CDR3 coding DNA: TGTGCCAGCAGTGAAACGACAGGTCGGAACACTGAAGCTTTCTTT. It yields the protein CASSETTGRNTEAFF.

This clone was recorded only once. The V call is TRBV6-1, the J call TRBJ1-4, with D uncertain. V lost 2 bases, J lost 8 bases, and 6 bases lay in between. The germline V gene has CDR1 MNHNS and CDR2 SASEGT. This CDR3 is 12 amino acids long. The CDR3 nucleotides read TGTGCCAGCAGTGAATCGCAGGAAAAACTGTTTTTT. This translates into CASSESQEKLFF.

In its sample, this clone was seen a few times. J is TRBJ2-2 and V is TRBV4-1; D might be TRBD1 (6 bases). Germline CDR1 is MGHRA and CDR2 is YSYEKL. CDR3 length: 17 amino acids. V dropped 3 bases and J dropped 0 bases, with 14 bases sitting between them. For the CDR3, the DNA is TGCGCCAGCAGCCAGCCCCAGGGGACCGCGAACACCGGGGAGCTGTTTTTT. This translates into CASSQPQGTANTGELFF.

This clone has more than one count but fewer than ten. The chain has TRBV6-1 and TRBJ1-2; 7 positions match TRBD1. From germline, CDR1 is MNHNS and CDR2 SASEGT. The CDR3 runs to 18 residues. The V and J ends lost 1 base and 5 bases, in that order; junction bases with no gene match: 16. In nucleotides, the CDR3 is TGTGCCAGCAGTGAAGAGGTACCCTTGACAGGGCGGCCTTATGGCTACACCTTC. Translated: CASSEEVPLTGRPYGYTF.

The rearrangement links TRBV19 to TRBJ2-5; TRBD1 matches at 9 bases. V trimming: 3 bases; J trimming: 1 base; junction bases outside the gene matches: 3. Germline loops: CDR1 LNHDA, CDR2 SQIVND (reference sequence). The CDR3 contains 15 residues. Here the CDR3 DNA reads TGTGCCAGTAGTATCGGACAGGGGCTCCAAGAGACCCAGTACTTC. It codes for CASSIGQGLQETQYF.

This clone was counted a few times. The J gene is TRBJ2-3, the V gene TRBV19, with a possible D match to TRBD1 (5 bases). The germline V gene has CDR1 LNHDA and CDR2 SQIVND (reference sequence). The CDR3 has 14 amino acids. Trimming took off 6 bases at V and 3 bases at J, with 13 bases between the two ends. The CDR3 sequence: CASRWGRTTDTQYF. CDR3 DNA sequence: TGTGCCAGTAGATGGGGCAGAACTACAGATACGCAGTATTTT.

This sequence joins TRBV6-5 and TRBJ2-5; 8 bases are a match to TRBD2. Germline V gene sequence: CDR1 MNHEY, CDR2 SVGAGI. With V trimmed by 3 bases and J by 4 bases, 7 bases remained unmatched. The CDR3 is 15 amino acids. CDR3 sequence (DNA): TGTGCCAGCAGTTATCTAGCGGGCTCCTTAGAGACCCAGTACTTC. Its translation: CASSYLAGSLETQYF.

The chain employs TRBV7-2 and TRBJ2-7, with D possibly TRBD2 on 6 matching bases. The CDR3 runs to 15 residues. Trimming removed 1 base from V and 4 bases from J, with 14 bases in between. CDR1 is SGHTA, CDR2 FQGNSA, per germline. DNA for the CDR3: TGTGCCAGCAGCTTAGTCGGCGCTAGCGCTTACGAGCAGTACTTC. Amino acids: CASSLVGASAYEQYF.

This clone was seen only a few times. The V gene is TRBV5-4, the J gene TRBJ2-2; 8 bases fit TRBD1. Germline values: CDR1 SGHNT, CDR2 YYREEE (reference sequence). V lost 4 bases and J lost 3; bases outside the gene matches: 8. The CDR3 is made up of 16 amino acids. The CDR3 region is CASSGRTGLYTGELFF. CDR3 sequence (DNA): TGTGCCAGCAGCGGCCGGACAGGGTTGTACACCGGGGAGCTGTTTTTT. The variable domain in full, with the rest retrieved from reference TRBV5-4 and TRBJ2-2, is ETGVTQSPTHLIKTRGQQVTLRCSSQSGHNTVSWYQQALGQGPQFIFQYYREEENGRGNFPPRFSGLQFPNYSSELNVNALELDDSALYLCASSGRTGLYTGELFFGEGSRLTVL.

Only a few counts were recorded for this clone. V is TRBV19 and J is TRBJ2-5, with TRBD2 matching 8 bases. Germline values: CDR1 LNHDA, CDR2 SQIVND (reference sequence). The CDR3 covers 16 residues. J lost 4 bases, V lost 3 bases, and 10 bases had no gene match. The CDR3 sequence is CASSIRGGASPETQYF. The CDR3 DNA follows: TGTGCCAGTAGTATCCGGGGGGGCGCGTCCCCAGAGACCCAGTACTTC. The entire variable domain, with the rest obtained from reference TRBV19 and TRBJ2-5, is as follows: DGGITQSPKYLFRKEGQNVTLSCEQNLNHDAMYWYRQDPGQGLRLIYYSQIVNDFQKGDIAEGYSVSREKKESFPLTVTSAQKNPTAFYLCASSIRGGASPETQYFGPGTRLLVL.

The genes are TRBV5-6 and TRBJ2-3, with 7 bases matching TRBD2. Germline assignment: CDR1 SGHDT and CDR2 YYEEEE. This CDR3 region has 14 residues. Germline trimming cut 2 bases from V and 4 bases from J; bases unmatched to any gene: 4. The CDR3 sequence: CASSLRGGSDTQYF. CDR3 in DNA: TGTGCCAGCAGCTTACGGGGAGGGTCAGATACGCAGTATTTT. Variable domain in full (rest from reference TRBV5-6 and TRBJ2-3): DAGVTQSPTHLIKTRGQQVTLRCSPKSGHDTVSWYQQALGQGPQFIFQYYEEEERQRGNFPDRFSGHQFPNYSSELNVNALLLGDSALYLCASSLRGGSDTQYFGPGTRLTVL.

The genes are TRBV6-6 and TRBJ1-1; perhaps TRBD1 as D (6 bases). Per germline, CDR1 MNHNY and CDR2 SVGAGI (reference sequence). The CDR3 contains 12 residues. Deletions cut 4 bases from V and 7 bases from J, with 10 bases between. The CDR3 protein is CASSSGQIEAFF. In DNA form, the CDR3 reads TGTGCCAGCAGTTCAGGACAGATTGAAGCTTTCTTT.